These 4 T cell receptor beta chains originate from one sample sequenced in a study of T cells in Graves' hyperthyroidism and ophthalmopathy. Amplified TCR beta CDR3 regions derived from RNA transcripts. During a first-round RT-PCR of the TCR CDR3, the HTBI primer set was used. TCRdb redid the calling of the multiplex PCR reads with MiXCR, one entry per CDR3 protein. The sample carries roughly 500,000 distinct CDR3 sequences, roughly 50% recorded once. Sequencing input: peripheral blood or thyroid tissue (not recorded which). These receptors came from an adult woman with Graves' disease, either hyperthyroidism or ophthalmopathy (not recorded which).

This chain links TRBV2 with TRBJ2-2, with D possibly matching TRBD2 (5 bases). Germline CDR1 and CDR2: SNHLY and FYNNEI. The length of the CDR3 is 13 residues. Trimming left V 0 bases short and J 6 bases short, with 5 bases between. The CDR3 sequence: CASSEAGAGELFF. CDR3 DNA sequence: TGTGCCAGCAGTGAAGCGGGAGCCGGGGAGCTGTTTTTT.

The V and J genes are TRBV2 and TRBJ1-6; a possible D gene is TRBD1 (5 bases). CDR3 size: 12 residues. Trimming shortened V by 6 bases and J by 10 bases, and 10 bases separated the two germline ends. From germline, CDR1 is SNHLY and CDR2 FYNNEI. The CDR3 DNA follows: TGTGCCAGCAGGGGCAGGGAATCACCCCTCCACTTT. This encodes CASRGRESPLHF. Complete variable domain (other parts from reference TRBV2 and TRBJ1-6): EPEVTQTPSHQVTQMGQEVILRCVPISNHLYFYWYRQILGQKVEFLVSFYNNEISEKSEIFDDQFSVERPDGSNFTLKIRSTKLEDSAMYFCASRGRESPLHFGNGTRLTVT.

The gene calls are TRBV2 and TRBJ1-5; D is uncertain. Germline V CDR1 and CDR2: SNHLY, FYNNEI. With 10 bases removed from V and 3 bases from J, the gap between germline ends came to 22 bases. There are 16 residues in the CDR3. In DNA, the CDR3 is TGTGCCACCAGCAGAGCTCCCGGAGAATTCAATCAGCCCCAGCATTTT. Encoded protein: CATSRAPGEFNQPQHF.

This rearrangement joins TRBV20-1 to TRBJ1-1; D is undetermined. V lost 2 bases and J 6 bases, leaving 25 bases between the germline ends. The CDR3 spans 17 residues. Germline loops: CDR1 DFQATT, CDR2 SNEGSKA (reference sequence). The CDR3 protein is CSARLAANTGEFSEAFF. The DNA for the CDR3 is TGCAGTGCTAGACTAGCAGCGAACACCGGGGAATTCTCTGAAGCTTTCTTT.